The 32 T cell receptor beta chains below come from one sample, sequenced in a study of metastatic and nonmetastatic thyroid tumors (TCRdb year 2020). Libraries came from PCR. Sequencing used an Illumina HiSeq 4000. TCRdb redid the processing of the public reads, applying fastp at Q25 and MiXCR, and retained in-frame beta chains. Counted in this sample were over 25,000 clones; around 16% of them appeared once. The top ten hold around 6.1% of the sample. No treatment had been received by any patient before thyroid surgery. Sequences were obtained from blood. The source is a male donor with papillary thyroid cancer or a benign thyroid nodule (not recorded which). Some clones in this sample may be carry-over from other donors' samples.

The chain carries TRBV28 and TRBJ2-7, with 11 bases aligning to TRBD2. V dropped 3 bases and J dropped 3; count of bases not matched to a gene: 4. CDR3 size: 15 residues. In germline, CDR1 is MDHEN, CDR2 SYDVKM. DNA of the CDR3: TGTGCCAGCAGTTTTACTAGCGGGAGTGGCTACGAGCAGTACTTC. Residues: CASSFTSGSGYEQYF. Full variable domain (missing parts from reference TRBV28 and TRBJ2-7): DVKVTQSSRYLVKRTGEKVFLECVQDMDHENMFWYRQDPGLGLRLIYFSYDVKMKEKGDIPEGYSVSREKKERFSLILESASTNQTSMYLCASSFTSGSGYEQYFGPGTRLTVT.

This clone occurred many times. In the same sample, other DNA sequences code for this CDR3. V and J are TRBV27 and TRBJ2-1, with 15 bases identical to TRBD2. The CDR3 contains 15 residues. Looked up from germline, CDR1 is MNHEY and CDR2 is SMNVEV (reference sequence). With 6 bases clipped from V and 7 bases from J, the junction kept 4 bases outside the gene matches. CDR3 sequence reads: CASSAGTSGRNEQFF. CDR3 DNA sequence: TGTGCCAGCAGCGCCGGGACTAGCGGGAGGAATGAGCAGTTCTTC.

This clone was seen many times. The genes are TRBV10-3 and TRBJ2-6, with D possibly matching TRBD1 (6 bases). Trimming left V 3 bases short and J 2 bases short, with 8 bases between. Germline CDR1 and CDR2: ENHRY and SYGVKD. CDR3 length: 15 amino acids. CDR3: CAISDNRAGANVLTF. The CDR3 DNA follows: TGTGCCATCAGTGACAACAGGGCTGGGGCCAACGTCCTGACTTTC.

This clone was detected many times. The chain is built from TRBV2 and TRBJ2-7; D is ambiguous. Germline CDR1 and CDR2: SNHLY and FYNNEI. With 4 bases removed from V and 6 bases from J, the gap between germline ends came to 22 bases. The CDR3 sequence is 16 residues long. The CDR3 reads CASSVWYTSYPLEQYF. The CDR3 nucleotides read TGTGCCAGCAGTGTTTGGTACACATCCTACCCCCTCGAGCAGTACTTC. Using reference TRBV2 and TRBJ2-7 for the parts outside the CDR3, the full variable domain is EPEVTQTPSHQVTQMGQEVILRCVPISNHLYFYWYRQILGQKVEFLVSFYNNEISEKSEIFDDQFSVERPDGSNFTLKIRSTKLEDSAMYFCASSVWYTSYPLEQYFGPGTRLTVT.

This clone was detected ten times or more. V is TRBV9 and J is TRBJ2-3, with 10 nucleotides matching TRBD2. V dropped 3 bases and J dropped 3; count of bases not matched to a gene: 7. The CDR3 spans 16 residues. The germline CDR1 and CDR2 sequences are SGDLS and YYNGEE. CDR3 in amino acids: CASSGEAGGPTDTQYF. CDR3 sequence (DNA): TGTGCCAGCAGCGGGGAAGCGGGAGGGCCTACAGATACGCAGTATTTT.

This clone was observed a handful of times. The CDR3 region is CASSYQGANTGELFF. CDR3 bases: TGTGCCAGCAGTTATCAGGGGGCGAACACCGGGGAGCTGTTTTTT. The V and J genes are TRBV6-5 and TRBJ2-2; 7 bases map to TRBD1. The V and J ends lost 3 bases and 0 bases, in that order; junction bases with no gene match: 1. This CDR3 comprises 15 residues. The V gene's germline CDR1 is MNHEY and CDR2 SVGAGI.

This clone was counted between two and nine times. V is TRBV4-2 and J is TRBJ2-3; D remains unclear. The germline CDR1 and CDR2 sequences are LGHNA and YNFKEQ. V lost 5 bases, J lost 2 bases, and 14 bases lay in between. This CDR3 is 15 amino acids long. DNA for the CDR3: TGTGCCAGCAGCTCGGGTGAGCTTCTCACAGATACGCAGTATTTT. This translates into CASSSGELLTDTQYF.

This clone was seen just once. The chain couples TRBV7-6 to TRBJ2-1; TRBD2 matches 10 bases. Germline V CDR1 and CDR2: SGHVS, FNYEAQ. The CDR3 loop spans 15 amino acids. The J segment lost 5 bases and the V segment lost 2 bases, leaving 3 bases of the junction unmatched. The CDR3 DNA is TGTGCCAGCAGCTTACTAGCGGGGGACCACAATGAGCAGTTCTTC. The encoded protein is CASSLLAGDHNEQFF.

This clone was recorded at least ten times. The chain uses TRBV6-1 and TRBJ2-3; unclear D gene. The CDR3 totals 14 residues. In germline, CDR1 is MNHNS, CDR2 SASEGT. Trimming took off 7 bases at V and 2 bases at J, with 13 bases between the two ends. The CDR3 sequence: CASTEPGLTDTQYF. CDR3 bases: TGTGCCAGCACTGAGCCCGGGCTCACAGATACGCAGTATTTT.

This clone was detected ten times or more. The rearrangement uses TRBV2 and TRBJ1-6, with D possibly matching TRBD1 (6 bases). The V gene lost 3 bases and the J gene lost 7 bases, with 10 bases spanning the gap. Germline V gene lookup returns CDR1 SNHLY and CDR2 FYNNEI. This CDR3 comprises 14 residues. The CDR3: CASSESGGNSPLHF. The CDR3 nucleotides are TGTGCCAGCAGTGAGTCGGGGGGCAATTCACCCCTCCACTTT.

The CDR3 here is CSARETGNTEAFF. The CDR3 region has the DNA TGCAGTGCTAGGGAAACAGGGAACACTGAAGCTTTCTTT. The rearrangement links TRBV20-1 to TRBJ1-1; possibly TRBD1 for D (5 bases). V gave up 3 bases and J gave up 1 base, with 9 bases separating them. CDR3 length equals 13 residues. Germline CDR1 reads DFQATT; CDR2 reads SNEGSKA (reference sequence).

This clone was observed many times. The chain recombines TRBV7-2 with TRBJ1-2; no clear D. V was cut by 5 bases and J by 8 bases, with 12 bases left in between. This CDR3 is built from 12 residues. CDR1 and CDR2 from the germline V gene are SGHTA and FQGNSA. CDR3 residues: CASSPPPRGYTF. The DNA for the CDR3 is TGTGCCAGCAGCCCACCCCCCCGGGGCTACACCTTC.

This clone was seen ten or more times. The CDR3 spells CASSSATDRGHRQFF. CDR3 DNA sequence: TGTGCCAGCAGCTCCGCGACCGACAGGGGCCATCGGCAGTTCTTC. The chain carries TRBV11-2 and TRBJ2-1; 8 nucleotides agree with TRBD1. Germline assignment: CDR1 SGHAT and CDR2 FQNNGV. Trimming cost V 4 bases and J 12 bases; bases outside gene matches: 14. CDR3 length: 15 amino acids.

This clone was observed many times. The CDR3 coding sequence is TGCAGCGCACGAACAGGGGGCTTAGGAAACACCATATATTTT. Its translation: CSARTGGLGNTIYF. This chain joins TRBV29-1 and TRBJ1-3; 9 bases fit TRBD1. The CDR3 spans 14 residues. Germline V gene lookup returns CDR1 SQVTM and CDR2 ANQGSEA. V lost 7 bases and J lost 4; bases outside the gene matches: 8.

The chain is built from TRBV24-1 and TRBJ2-3; 7 bases fit TRBD2. Germline CDR1 is KGHDR and CDR2 is SFDVKD. The CDR3 runs to 14 residues. V gave up 9 bases and J gave up 4 bases; unmatched junction bases: 9. The chain's CDR3 is CATGEAGLSDTQYF. The CDR3 region has the DNA TGTGCCACCGGGGAAGCGGGATTGTCAGATACGCAGTATTTT.

This clone has just a few counts. This chain uses TRBV5-1 with TRBJ2-1; 9 bases match TRBD1. The CDR3 runs to 15 residues. V was pared by 3 bases and J by 2 bases, with 3 bases of the junction left unmatched. Germline values: CDR1 SGHRS, CDR2 YFSETQ. The chain's CDR3 is CASSSGQGTYNEQFF. CDR3 bases: TGCGCCAGCAGCTCGGGACAGGGAACCTACAATGAGCAGTTCTTC.

This clone turned up a few times. The gene calls are TRBV6-2 or TRBV6-3 and TRBJ1-1; D call uncertain. V lost 10 bases and J lost 1, with 13 bases in between. Germline CDR1 reads MNHEY; CDR2 reads SVGEGT. The CDR3 totals 13 residues. The CDR3 region has the DNA TGTGCCACTCAGGACGGCGGGAACACTGAAGCTTTCTTT. The encoded protein is CATQDGGNTEAFF.

Regarding this clone: The junction and the germline gene differ at one end; a read error may be behind it. The J gene is TRBJ2-2, the V gene TRBV30; the D gene is possibly TRBD2 (7 bases). The CDR3 has 15 amino acids. Germline V gives CDR1 GTSNPN, CDR2 SVGIG (reference sequence). The CDR3 DNA follows: TGTGCCCGGAGGGGGGCGGGAGTGTACACCGGGGAGCTGTTTTTT. It codes for CARRGAGVYTGELFF.

The J gene is TRBJ1-5, the V gene TRBV20-1, with unresolved D. Germline V gene sequence: CDR1 DFQATT, CDR2 SNEGSKA (reference sequence). Trimming took 1 base from V and 4 from J, leaving 5 bases between them. The CDR3 is made up of 12 amino acids. CDR3 loop: CSARGGNQPQHF. CDR3 DNA sequence: TGCAGTGCTAGAGGGGGAAATCAGCCCCAGCATTTT.

The chain carries TRBV3-1 and TRBJ1-5, with a possible D match to TRBD1 (5 bases). There are 16 residues in the CDR3. Germline values: CDR1 LGHDT, CDR2 YNNKEL (reference sequence). V lost 5 bases and J lost 1, with 15 bases in between. The DNA for the CDR3 is TGTGCCAGCAGCGGAGGGGCTGGGTCGAGCAATCAGCCCCAGCATTTT. Translation: CASSGGAGSSNQPQHF.

The J gene is TRBJ1-1, the V gene TRBV7-2; D remains unclear. The CDR3 is made up of 13 amino acids. V lost 9 bases and J 5 bases, leaving 16 bases between the germline ends. From germline, CDR1 is SGHTA and CDR2 FQGNSA. In nucleotides, the CDR3 is TGTGCCAGTAGTCACGGTCCTTGTACTGAAGCTTTCTTT. This codes for CASSHGPCTEAFF.

The V gene is TRBV9, the J gene TRBJ1-1; D is perhaps TRBD1 (5 bases). Germline CDR1 and CDR2: SGDLS and YYNGEE. The V gene lost 2 bases and the J gene lost 4 bases, with 18 bases spanning the gap. The CDR3 spans 16 residues. The CDR3 loop reads CASSVIGGWGGTEAFF. Here the CDR3 DNA reads TGTGCCAGCAGCGTTATCGGCGGGTGGGGGGGCACTGAAGCTTTCTTT.

The table lists this clone with many counts. V and J are TRBV10-3 and TRBJ2-1; 7 nucleotides agree with TRBD2. This CDR3 comprises 15 residues. Trimming removed 0 bases from V and 6 bases from J; junction bases left unmatched: 5. From germline, CDR1 is ENHRY and CDR2 SYGVKD. CDR3: CAISESRGGGNEQFF. The CDR3 region has the DNA TGTGCCATCAGTGAGTCAAGGGGCGGGGGCAATGAGCAGTTCTTC.

The sample holds many counts of this clone. This could be a read error, since a much larger clone is one nucleotide away. The chain recombines TRBV7-8 with TRBJ2-7, with D unclear. Germline loops: CDR1 SGHVS, CDR2 FQNEAQ. The CDR3 extends over 13 amino acids. The V end lost 8 bases, the J end lost 0 bases, and 11 bases lay between the germline ends. CDR3 DNA: TGTGCCAGCTCAGCTGATCTCTCCTACGAGCAGTACTTC. It translates to CASSADLSYEQYF.

This sequence joins TRBV5-1 and TRBJ2-7; no clear D. CDR3 size: 13 residues. Trimming cost V 0 bases and J 2 bases, with 6 bases left between them. Germline V gene lookup returns CDR1 SGHRS and CDR2 YFSETQ. The CDR3 loop reads CASSLGSAYEQYF. CDR3 coding DNA: TGCGCCAGCAGCTTGGGGAGCGCCTACGAGCAGTACTTC.

This clone was counted ten times or more. The chain links TRBV5-1 to TRBJ1-2; 7 bases align to TRBD1. Germline CDR1 is SGHRS and CDR2 is YFSETQ. The CDR3 contains 15 residues. V gave up 4 bases and J gave up 4 bases; unmatched junction bases: 10. CDR3 loop: CASSVTGTALYGYTF. In nucleotides, the CDR3 is TGCGCCAGCAGCGTCACCGGGACAGCCCTCTATGGCTACACCTTC.

This clone was detected ten times or more. This rearrangement joins TRBV10-1 to TRBJ2-7; no reliable D call. This CDR3 spans 15 amino acids. V gave up 2 bases and J gave up 2 bases, with 13 bases separating them. From germline, CDR1 is WNHNN and CDR2 SYGVQD (reference sequence). CDR3 bases: TGCGCCAGCAGTGAGGGTGGCGGAGTACCCTACGAGCAGTACTTC. Translating it yields CASSEGGGVPYEQYF.

This clone was picked up many times. Sequence at one end of the junction differs from germline and may be a read error. V and J are TRBV6-4 and TRBJ2-2, with a weak D call TRBD2 (5 bases). CDR3 length equals 15 residues. In germline, CDR1 is MRHNA, CDR2 SNTAGT. CDR3 loop: CAGSEVLFGGGELFF. CDR3 sequence (DNA): TGTGCCGGCAGTGAGGTTTTGTTCGGAGGCGGGGAGCTGTTTTTT.

This clone came up many times. The chain recombines TRBV3-1 with TRBJ2-7; 7 bases line up with TRBD1. The germline V gene has CDR1 LGHDT and CDR2 YNNKEL (reference sequence). This CDR3 has 13 amino acids. The J segment lost 8 bases and the V segment lost 2 bases, leaving 6 bases of the junction unmatched. The CDR3 region has the DNA TGTGCCAGCAGCCAAAAGGGGACAGCGAAGCAGTACTTC. Translation: CASSQKGTAKQYF.

In its sample, this clone is medium-sized. The rearrangement links TRBV12-3 or TRBV12-4 to TRBJ2-1; D is unclear. Trimming took off 5 bases at V and 5 bases at J, with 4 bases between the two ends. This CDR3 is 11 amino acids long. CDR3 loop: CASSGDNEQFF. CDR3 DNA: TGTGCCAGCAGTGGAGACAATGAGCAGTTCTTC.

V is TRBV7-9 and J is TRBJ2-7, with a weak D call TRBD2 (5 bases). The CDR3 extends over 13 amino acids. Germline assignment: CDR1 SEHNR and CDR2 FQNEAQ (reference sequence). The V end was cut by 5 bases, the J end by 10 bases, with 18 bases between. The CDR3 DNA reads TGTGCCAGCAGCCCCCCCACGGGGTACTATCAGTACTTC. Translated, it gives CASSPPTGYYQYF.

Sample share makes this clone medium-sized. The V gene is TRBV15, the J gene TRBJ2-7; no clear D gene. Deletions cut 0 bases from V and 3 bases from J, with 6 bases between. Germline V gene data show CDR1 as LNHNV and CDR2 as YYDKDF (reference sequence). The CDR3 has 13 residues. CDR3 in amino acids: CATSRDPIYEQYF. The CDR3 bases are TGTGCCACCAGCAGAGATCCAATCTACGAGCAGTACTTC.